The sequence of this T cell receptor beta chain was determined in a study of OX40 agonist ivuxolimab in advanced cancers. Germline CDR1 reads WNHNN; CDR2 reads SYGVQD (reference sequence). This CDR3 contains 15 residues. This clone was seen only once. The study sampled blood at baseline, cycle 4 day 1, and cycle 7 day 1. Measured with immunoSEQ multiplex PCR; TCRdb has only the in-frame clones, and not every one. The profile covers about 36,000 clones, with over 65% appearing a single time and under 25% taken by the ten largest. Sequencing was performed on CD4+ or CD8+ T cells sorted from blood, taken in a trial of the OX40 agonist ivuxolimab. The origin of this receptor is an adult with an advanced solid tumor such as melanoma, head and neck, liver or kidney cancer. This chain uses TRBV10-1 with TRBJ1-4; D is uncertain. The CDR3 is CTKRWRVRSNEKLFF. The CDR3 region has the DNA TGCACCAAGCGGTGGCGGGTGAGGAGCAATGAAAAACTGTTTTTT.